These 20 T cell receptor beta chains were sequenced from one sample in a study of blood T cell repertoires in COVID-19. The protocol was immunoSEQ multiplex PCR, while the TCRdb copy is restricted to in-frame clones and leaves out a portion. The sample carries about 480,000 clones, about 91% recorded once. What was sequenced was peripheral blood. These receptors were taken from a woman in her fifties or sixties with COVID-19, enrolled during active disease.

CDR3 nucleotide sequence: TGTGCCACCAGTGATGCTAAGGACAGGCCCTCGAACTACGAGCAGTACTTC. The encoded protein is CATSDAKDRPSNYEQYF. The rearrangement uses TRBV24-1 and TRBJ2-7, with 7 bases lining up with TRBD1. CDR1 and CDR2 (germline): KGHDR, SFDVKD. This CDR3 is built from 17 residues. The J segment lost 3 bases and the V segment lost 3 bases, leaving 13 bases of the junction unmatched.

The chain carries TRBV5-1 and TRBJ2-7, with TRBD1 identical over 9 bases. Germline-derived CDR1 and CDR2 are SGHRS and YFSETQ. V was clipped by 2 bases and J by 5 bases; unmatched bases: 8. The CDR3 is 15 residues long. The CDR3 DNA reads as TGCGCCAGCAGCTTTGTTCTAGGGACAGGGAACGAGCAGTACTTC. Protein sequence: CASSFVLGTGNEQYF.

This sequence joins TRBV27 and TRBJ2-5; maybe TRBD1 (6 bases). CDR1 is MNHEY and CDR2 is SMNVEV in the germline V gene (reference sequence). The V end lost 6 bases, the J end lost 5 bases, and 13 bases lay between the germline ends. The CDR3 consists of 13 residues. The CDR3 sequence: CASSSDRTETQYF. The DNA for the CDR3 is TGTGCCAGCAGCTCAGACAGGACCGAGACCCAGTACTTC.

J is TRBJ1-3 and V is TRBV5-1; unclear D gene. Trimming took 3 bases from V and 0 from J, leaving 7 bases between them. The CDR3 totals 14 residues. The germline CDR1 and CDR2 sequences are SGHRS and YFSETQ. CDR3 sequence (DNA): TGCGCCAGCAGCTCGGGTGACTCTGGAAACACCATATATTTT. Amino acids: CASSSGDSGNTIYF.

V usage is TRBV6-8 and J usage is TRBJ2-2; the match to TRBD1 covers 7 bases. This CDR3 is 19 amino acids long. Germline loops: CDR1 MNHGY, CDR2 SAAAGT. The V and J ends lost 10 bases and 0 bases, in that order; junction bases with no gene match: 20. CDR3 amino acids: CATKPVLRGQPANTGELFF. CDR3 in DNA: TGTGCCACCAAACCTGTTTTGAGGGGACAGCCTGCGAACACCGGGGAGCTGTTTTTT.

The V call is TRBV9, the J call TRBJ1-2; D may be TRBD1 (5 bases). Germline CDR1 SGDLS, CDR2 YYNGEE. The CDR3 is 12 amino acids. V lost 4 bases and J lost 11, with 15 bases in between. The DNA of the CDR3 is TGTGCCAGCAGCCGGGGGGGTACGGCGTACACCTTC. Amino acid sequence: CASSRGGTAYTF.

The sample holds a few counts of this clone. This chain connects TRBV28 to TRBJ1-6, with D hard to call. The CDR3 extends over 16 amino acids. V was clipped by 2 bases and J by 0 bases, with 8 bases between them. CDR1 MDHEN and CDR2 SYDVKM come from the germline V gene. As DNA, the CDR3 is TGTGCCAGCAGTTTACCCCCCAGCTCCTATAATTCACCCCTCCACTTT. This codes for CASSLPPSSYNSPLHF.

The J gene is TRBJ1-1, the V gene TRBV9; D possibly corresponds to TRBD1 (6 bases). The CDR3 extends over 14 amino acids. With 7 bases removed from V and 3 bases from J, the gap between germline ends came to 16 bases. Germline V gives CDR1 SGDLS, CDR2 YYNGEE. The CDR3 DNA reads as TGTGCCAGCGCCTTCCAAGGGGGGGACACTGAAGCTTTCTTT. Translated: CASAFQGGDTEAFF.

This chain joins TRBV3-1 (or the pseudogene TRBV3-2) and TRBJ1-2; 7 bases match TRBD1. This CDR3 is built from 14 residues. Germline-derived CDR1 and CDR2 are LGHDT and YNNKEL (reference sequence). With 4 bases clipped from V and 5 bases from J, the junction kept 7 bases outside the gene matches. CDR3 region: CASSPGPGGYGYTF. CDR3 coding DNA: TGTGCCAGCAGCCCAGGCCCAGGGGGGTATGGCTACACCTTC.

This chain uses TRBV5-1 with TRBJ2-7, with 10 positions matching TRBD1. With 5 bases clipped from V and 1 base from J, the junction kept 9 bases outside the gene matches. The CDR3 sequence is 16 residues long. The germline gives CDR1 SGHRS, CDR2 YFSETQ. This chain's CDR3 is CASRKRPGQGSYEQYF. As DNA, the CDR3 is TGCGCCAGCAGGAAACGACCGGGACAGGGGTCCTACGAGCAGTACTTC.

J is TRBJ1-2 and V is TRBV19, with 7 bases lining up with TRBD1. Per germline, CDR1 LNHDA and CDR2 SQIVND (reference sequence). Trimming at V came to 2 bases and at J to 3 bases, leaving 3 bases not matched to a gene. CDR3 size: 14 residues. CDR3 nucleotide sequence: TGTGCCAGTAGTATAAGGGGGCAAGACTATGGCTACACCTTC. Encoded protein: CASSIRGQDYGYTF.

The chain links TRBV29-1 to TRBJ2-1; D is undetermined. This CDR3 has 11 amino acids. V was shortened by 4 bases and J by 5 bases, with 6 bases between the two germline ends. Germline loops: CDR1 SQVTM, CDR2 ANQGSEA. CDR3 in amino acids: CSVGADNEQFF. The CDR3 DNA reads TGCAGCGTTGGGGCCGACAATGAGCAGTTCTTC.

The chain recombines TRBV2 with TRBJ2-7; D unresolved. The germline CDR1 and CDR2 sequences are SNHLY and FYNNEI. V lost 1 base and J lost 6, with 10 bases in between. CDR3 length: 13 residues. CDR3 region: CASSEDGTGEQYF. CDR3 coding DNA: TGTGCCAGCAGTGAAGATGGCACGGGCGAGCAGTACTTC.

CDR3 DNA sequence: TGTGCCAGCAGCCAAGAGACAGTAGGAATTACCTACTCCGAGCAGTACTTC. Translation gives CASSQETVGITYSEQYF. The chain links TRBV3-1 (or the pseudogene TRBV3-2) to TRBJ2-7; TRBD1 might be the D (5 bases). The CDR3 covers 17 residues. Germline-derived CDR1 and CDR2 are LGHDT and YNNKEL (reference sequence). V lost 0 bases and J 6 bases, leaving 21 bases between the germline ends.

This rearrangement joins TRBV19 to TRBJ2-1; 7 bases are a match to TRBD1. Germline V gives CDR1 LNHDA, CDR2 SQIVND (reference sequence). The ends lost 5 bases at V and 7 bases at J; junction bases unmatched: 11. This CDR3 has 15 residues. The chain's CDR3 is CASSLRQGVRNEQFF. The DNA for the CDR3 is TGTGCCAGTAGTCTAAGACAGGGAGTACGAAATGAGCAGTTCTTC.

V gene TRBV5-1 combines with J gene TRBJ1-2; TRBD1 matches 10 bases. There are 18 residues in the CDR3. CDR1 is SGHRS and CDR2 is YFSETQ in the germline V gene. The V gene end was trimmed by 4 bases and the J gene end by 2 bases; junction bases not matched to a gene: 14. CDR3 nucleotides: TGCGCCAGCAGCGCGCAGTGGGACAGGGGAGGCCCCAACTATGGCTACACCTTC. This encodes CASSAQWDRGGPNYGYTF.

The chain joins TRBV5-1 to TRBJ2-2, with TRBD2 identical over 9 bases. The V segment lost 0 bases and the J segment 7 bases; nucleotides outside the gene matches: 19. The CDR3 consists of 20 residues. Germline CDR1 is SGHRS and CDR2 is YFSETQ. CDR3 DNA sequence: TGCGCCAGCAGCTTGGTCCCCCCCGTGTTGGCGGGGGGGCTTGGCGGGGAGCTGTTTTTT. It codes for CASSLVPPVLAGGLGGELFF.

This clone has only a few counts. The chain joins TRBV5-4 to TRBJ1-2; 8 nucleotides align to TRBD1. V trimming: 5 bases; J trimming: 4 bases; junction bases outside the gene matches: 7. CDR3 size: 14 residues. Germline V gene sequence: CDR1 SGHNT, CDR2 YYREEE (reference sequence). For the CDR3, the DNA is TGTGCCAGCAGGGGGACAGGAGATACCTATGGCTACACCTTC. This gives the protein CASRGTGDTYGYTF.

V is TRBV5-1 and J is TRBJ1-5, with D possibly TRBD1 on 5 matching bases. The CDR3 spans 14 residues. The V gene lost 1 base and the J gene lost 3 bases, with 8 bases spanning the gap. Germline CDR1 and CDR2: SGHRS and YFSETQ. The chain's CDR3 is CASSLMGLNQPQHF. The CDR3 DNA is TGCGCCAGCAGCTTGATGGGGCTCAATCAGCCCCAGCATTTT. Variable domain in full (rest from reference TRBV5-1 and TRBJ1-5): KAGVTQTPRYLIKTRGQQVTLSCSPISGHRSVSWYQQTPGQGLQFLFEYFSETQRNKGNFPGRFSGRQFSNSRSEMNVSTLELGDSALYLCASSLMGLNQPQHFGDGTRLSIL.

The chain couples TRBV7-2 to TRBJ2-5, with TRBD2 matching 12 bases. Germline CDR1 and CDR2: SGHTA and FQGNSA. The CDR3 spans 16 residues. The V segment lost 5 bases and the J segment 4 bases; nucleotides outside the gene matches: 8. CDR3 bases: TGTGCCAGCAGCCCCAGACTAGCGGGGGTTCCAGAGACCCAGTACTTC. Encoded protein: CASSPRLAGVPETQYF.